The next 18 T cell receptor beta chains were all read from a single sample in a study of response to subunit inactivated influenza vaccine. TCRdb processed the RT-PCR reads anew with MiXCR; each CDR3 protein has one entry. The sample consists of about 520,000 distinct CDR3 sequences, about 7.2% of them appearing once. The specimen was PBMCs from blood, collected less than 25 months after vaccination. The receptors shown here come from a man between 50 and 69 years old who received an inactivated influenza vaccine.

In its sample, this clonotype was seen many times. The gene calls are TRBV7-9 and TRBJ2-3; TRBD2 matches 7 bases. The CDR3 is 17 residues long. CDR1 is SEHNR, CDR2 FQNEAQ, per germline (reference sequence). V lost 4 bases and J lost 2; bases outside the gene matches: 12. The CDR3 sequence is CASSSRGGLGATDTQYF. In DNA, the CDR3 is TGTGCCAGCAGCTCTCGCGGCGGACTAGGGGCCACAGATACGCAGTATTTT.

This clonotype has ten or more counts. V gene TRBV5-6 combines with J gene TRBJ2-5; 10 bases match TRBD2. The trim removed 4 bases at V and 5 bases at J, leaving 2 bases unmatched. Germline V gene sequence: CDR1 SGHDT, CDR2 YYEEEE. There are 13 residues in the CDR3. The CDR3 sequence is CASSQGLAETQYF. CDR3 coding DNA: TGTGCCAGCAGCCAGGGACTAGCGGAGACCCAGTACTTC.

This clonotype was seen many times. V and J are TRBV4-1 and TRBJ2-3, with TRBD2 identical over 11 bases. The germline CDR1 and CDR2 sequences are MGHRA and YSYEKL. With 4 bases clipped from V and 3 bases from J, the junction kept 6 bases outside the gene matches. The CDR3 runs 16 residues. In nucleotides, the CDR3 is TGCGCCAGCAGCCCGGACCCTAGCGGGGGGACAGATACGCAGTATTTT. As protein: CASSPDPSGGTDTQYF.

The CDR3: CASSLQGNNNEQFF. The CDR3 DNA sequence: TGCGCCAGCAGCTTGCAGGGAAATAACAATGAGCAGTTCTTC. The chain is built from TRBV5-1 and TRBJ2-1; tentatively, D is TRBD1 (5 bases). V was pared by 1 base and J by 5 bases, with 10 bases between. CDR1 SGHRS and CDR2 YFSETQ come from the germline V gene. The CDR3 sequence is 14 residues long.

At least ten counts were recorded for this clonotype. This rearrangement joins TRBV24-1 to TRBJ2-5; 7 bases are a match to TRBD1. CDR1 and CDR2 (germline): KGHDR, SFDVKD. This CDR3 spans 13 amino acids. V gave up 7 bases and J gave up 2 bases; unmatched junction bases: 3. DNA for the CDR3: TGTGCCACCAGGGCAGGGGGACAAGAGACCCAGTACTTC. This sequence encodes CATRAGGQETQYF.

This rearrangement joins TRBV7-2 to TRBJ1-2, with a possible D match to TRBD1 (6 bases). Trimming left V 7 bases short and J 2 bases short, with 14 bases between. Germline assignment: CDR1 SGHTA and CDR2 FQGNSA. The CDR3 loop spans 14 amino acids. CDR3 DNA sequence: TGTGCCAGCACCCGTACGACAGGAAACTATGGCTACACCTTC. Translated: CASTRTTGNYGYTF.

This chain links TRBV6-1 with TRBJ2-1, with 13 positions matching TRBD2. The CDR3 is 14 residues long. Trimming at V came to 4 bases and at J to 9 bases, leaving 3 bases not matched to a gene. Germline CDR1 MNHNS, CDR2 SASEGT. The CDR3 bases are TGTGCCAGCAGTGGGACTAGCGGGAGCCGTGAGCAGTTCTTC. Its translation is CASSGTSGSREQFF.

This sequence joins TRBV6-2 or TRBV6-3 and TRBJ2-7; weak D call: TRBD2 (6 bases). The CDR3 runs to 13 residues. With 10 bases removed from V and 1 base from J, the gap between germline ends came to 14 bases. The germline V gene encodes CDR1 MNHEY and CDR2 SVGEGT. CDR3 DNA sequence: TGTGCCATCAGCCGGGCGGGATCCTACGAGCAGTACTTC. It is translated as CAISRAGSYEQYF.

The gene calls are TRBV20-1 and TRBJ2-7, with 11 bases identical to TRBD1. CDR3 length equals 15 residues. Per germline, CDR1 DFQATT and CDR2 SNEGSKA (reference sequence). J gave up 2 bases and V 0 bases, and 3 bases lay outside the gene matches. CDR3 region: CSARDGTGGTYEQYF. The CDR3 nucleotides read TGCAGTGCTAGAGATGGGACAGGGGGGACCTACGAGCAGTACTTC.

The table lists this clonotype with many counts. The rearrangement links TRBV5-1 to TRBJ1-4; 10 positions match TRBD1. The ends lost 2 bases at V and 8 bases at J; junction bases unmatched: 3. Germline-derived CDR1 and CDR2 are SGHRS and YFSETQ. The CDR3 sequence is 14 residues long. CDR3 in amino acids: CASSFGQGGEKLFF. The CDR3 DNA sequence: TGCGCCAGCAGCTTCGGACAGGGGGGGGAAAAACTGTTTTTT.

There are many counts of this clonotype. V usage is TRBV7-9 and J usage is TRBJ2-1; TRBD1 is a possible D gene (7 bases). This CDR3 spans 17 amino acids. Germline CDR1 SEHNR, CDR2 FQNEAQ (reference sequence). The V end was cut by 5 bases, the J end by 2 bases, with 19 bases between. The CDR3 DNA sequence: TGTGCCAGCAGCCTCGACGGAGGGGGCCCTGCCTACAATGAGCAGTTCTTC. It encodes CASSLDGGGPAYNEQFF.

This chain links TRBV3-1 with TRBJ2-7; D call uncertain. The CDR3 is 13 amino acids. Trimming cost V 3 bases and J 6 bases, with 12 bases left between them. In germline, CDR1 is LGHDT, CDR2 YNNKEL (reference sequence). CDR3 in amino acids: CASSHHSPLEQYF. For the CDR3, the DNA is TGTGCCAGCAGCCACCATAGCCCCCTCGAGCAGTACTTC.

This clonotype came up many times. V and J are TRBV6-5 and TRBJ2-1, with 8 bases fitting TRBD1. The V and J ends lost 3 bases and 4 bases, in that order; junction bases with no gene match: 8. This CDR3 is built from 16 residues. Germline V gene sequence: CDR1 MNHEY, CDR2 SVGAGI. CDR3 sequence reads: CASSYWGGTGYNEQFF. The CDR3 region has the DNA TGTGCCAGCAGTTATTGGGGCGGGACAGGTTACAATGAGCAGTTCTTC.

V gene TRBV28 combines with J gene TRBJ1-5, with D maybe TRBD1 (5 bases). The CDR3 is 17 amino acids. Looked up from germline, CDR1 is MDHEN and CDR2 is SYDVKM. V shed 7 bases and J shed 4 bases, with 23 bases lying between them. The CDR3 DNA reads TGTGCCAGCACCCCAAAATCGGGGCCTAGTGGGAATCAGCCCCAGCATTTT. As protein: CASTPKSGPSGNQPQHF.

This chain joins TRBV15 and TRBJ2-2; 9 bases line up with TRBD1. From germline, CDR1 is LNHNV and CDR2 YYDKDF (reference sequence). Germline trimming cut 4 bases from V and 5 bases from J; bases unmatched to any gene: 8. The CDR3 length is 16 residues. The CDR3 sequence: CATSIRKTGGTGELFF. CDR3 nucleotides: TGTGCCACCAGCATAAGAAAGACAGGGGGAACCGGGGAGCTGTTTTTT.

This clonotype was observed at least ten times. The chain has TRBV12-3 or TRBV12-4 and TRBJ1-3, with D unclear. Trimming left V 6 bases short and J 9 bases short, with 12 bases between. The CDR3 is made up of 12 amino acids. The CDR3 loop reads CASSSVVGTIYF. Here the CDR3 DNA reads TGTGCCAGCAGCAGCGTGGTCGGCACCATATATTTT.

There are many counts of this clonotype. The chain is built from TRBV15 and TRBJ2-3; 10 bases match TRBD1. Germline CDR1 LNHNV, CDR2 YYDKDF (reference sequence). The CDR3 runs to 14 residues. The trim removed 3 bases at V and 3 bases at J, leaving 0 bases unmatched. CDR3 loop: CATSRGQGTDTQYF. The DNA of the CDR3 is TGTGCCACCAGCAGGGGACAGGGGACAGATACGCAGTATTTT. Filled out from reference TRBV15 and TRBJ2-3, the complete variable domain reads DAMVIQNPRYQVTQFGKPVTLSCSQTLNHNVMYWYQQKSSQAPKLLFHYYDKDFNNEADTPDNFQSRRPNTSFCFLDIRSPGLGDTAMYLCATSRGQGTDTQYFGPGTRLTVL.

The chain joins TRBV20-1 to TRBJ2-5, with 9 bases identical to TRBD1. V gave up 3 bases and J gave up 3 bases; unmatched junction bases: 5. The germline V gene encodes CDR1 DFQATT and CDR2 SNEGSKA (reference sequence). The CDR3 runs to 14 residues. The CDR3 sequence is CSASRQGVKETQYF. For the CDR3, the DNA is TGCAGTGCTAGCAGACAGGGGGTAAAAGAGACCCAGTACTTC.